This T cell receptor (beta chain) came from a study of regulatory T cells in long-lasting Graves disease (dated by TCRdb to about 2021). For context, the study as a whole: Antithyroid drugs had been taken for less than 3 months by newly diagnosed Graves' disease patients. The study took place in China and was registered as a clinical trial. Patients with persistent Graves' disease were compared with patients with newly diagnosed Graves' disease using TCR sequencing and RNA sequencing of peripheral blood. A total of some 33 samples were covered by TCR sequencing, comprising approximately 13 persistent and around 20 newly diagnosed Graves' disease patients.

Broad study findings and their caveats: Only the TCR beta chain was sequenced and analyzed. The authors noted that the small sample size was a limitation that may lower accuracy. Persistent Graves' disease patients showed lower TCR Shannon entropy and fewer highly expanded clones than newly diagnosed patients, suggesting clonal expansion. Persistent patients shared more public clonotypes among themselves (around 2,700) than newly diagnosed patients did (over 950). The study examined only peripheral blood because the primary lesion, thyroid tissue, could not be accessed.

This clonotype was recorded at least ten times. The specificity of this receptor is unknown. No qualities accompany the bases; no much larger clone lies one base away. The time point label, read with the paper, signifies: newly diagnosed GD, antithyroid drugs for less than 3 months. For both TCR sequencing and RNA sequencing, RNA was extracted from PBMCs in TRIzol. The diagnosis of Graves' disease followed American Thyroid Association guidelines. Patients for the study were recruited at an endocrinology department in Xi'an, China. From each patient, around 8.3 milliliters of peripheral blood was collected into an EDTA anticoagulant tube. Ficoll Paque Plus density gradient separation was used to isolate PBMCs, and no further T cell sorting was performed. An Agilent 2100 Bioanalyzer and agarose gel were used to check RNA quality, while a NanoDrop 2000 measured RNA concentration. The library was obtained by multiplex PCR. TCRdb lists the instrument as Illumina HiSeq 4000. To build TCR beta libraries, CDR3 regions were amplified by Arm-PCR using iRepertoire HTBI primers. Before sequencing, the PCR products underwent gel purification. The authors' analysis ran thus. A total of 62 TRBV and about 13 TRBJ segments were identified across samples and were used for gene usage analysis of CDR3 amino acid clonotypes. Filtered high-quality paired reads were merged into contigs using COPE and FqMerger. BLAST was used to align contigs to IMGT TRBV, TRBD and TRBJ reference genes, and CDR3 was defined according to IMGT. Highly expanded clones were defined as clonotypes with a frequency above 0.1%. Shannon entropy was used to measure repertoire diversity, and the Gini coefficient was used to measure V-J evenness. A clonotype was considered public if more than one individual shared it. In-frame beta chains were kept once TCRdb had trimmed the public reads at Q25 with fastp and called clones with MiXCR. Here each entry gathers all rows of one CDR3 protein and keeps the most common genes and DNA. The V and J calls reflect TCRdb's pipeline rather than the authors' work. This sample has 600,000 to 650,000 distinct CDR3 sequences in its table, and around 17% of those were observed once. The ten largest clones take up approximately 20% of the sample.

The data were also submitted as part of a second study, on T cells in Graves' hyperthyroidism and ophthalmopathy. The second paper further reports: A patient counted as having stable Graves' hyperthyroidism if no progression to ophthalmopathy occurred over 18 months of follow-up. Hyperthyroidism patients were aged 18 to 65 years and newly diagnosed, with disease duration of less than 2 months. The study excluded patients with uncontrolled infections, other autoimmune diseases, pregnancy or lactation. Diagnoses relied on clinical symptoms, serum thyroxine and TRAb, thyroid ultrasound and orbital computed tomography. A first-round RT-PCR of the TCR CDR3 used the HTBI primer set with the Qiagen OneStep RT-PCR kit. Most expanded thyroid clonotypes (frequency above 0.001) were also detected in blood, suggesting blood repertoires may reflect thyroid immune responses. A 13 V-J signature model separated ophthalmopathy from stable hyperthyroidism, with around 90% sensitivity and 81.08% specificity in cross-validation and 80%/75% in testing. In validation, the model predicted progression to ophthalmopathy with over 60% sensitivity and roughly 75% specificity, a median of approximately 6.5 months before onset. A discovery cohort of around 98 patients, about 44 with Graves' ophthalmopathy and about 58 with stable Graves' hyperthyroidism, was used to find distinguishing TCR V-J signatures. Whether ophthalmopathy could be predicted prospectively was tested in an independent validation cohort made up of 18 to 20 hyperthyroidism patients plus 17 patients who later progressed to ophthalmopathy. The 100 or so discovery patients were divided at random into training and test sets in a 7:3 ratio. Thyroid tissue and blood T-cell repertoires from six or seven Graves' hyperthyroidism patients were also compared in the study. Following sampling, methimazole starting at 30 mg daily was given to hyperthyroidism patients, and high-dose intravenous methylprednisolone was given to ophthalmopathy patients. Libraries were constructed in a second round of multiplex PCR, after which size selection and purification were performed. The libraries were sequenced on an Illumina HiSeq2000 using paired-end 100 bp reads. Raw data were processed with SOAPnuke, discarding reads with adapters, uncalled bases, mean Phred below 15, or no exact constant-primer or identifier match. COPE v1.2.5 was used to merge high-quality paired reads, and clonotypes were defined as unique nucleotide sequences. MiTCR v1.1 was used to align clonotypes to the IMGT TRBV, TRBD and TRBJ reference segments. Analysis was restricted to V-J combinations with a frequency above 0.0001, which covered about 99% of repertoires. The TCS score was defined as F50 (clonal expansion) divided by E x V (chaos), with BLOSUM62-based TCRdist calculated between CDR3 peptides within each V-J. Welch's t-statistics and random forest reduced several hundred V-J features to around 14, which were used in a naive Bayes classifier (R e1071). No statistical method was used to set the sample size in advance, and investigators knew the group allocation. According to the paper, TCR Vbeta CDR3 sequencing was carried out on 120 to 150 peripheral blood samples, which came from 40 to 45 ophthalmopathy, approximately 72 hyperthyroidism and about 17 progressor patients.

This receptor was taken from a woman aged 30 to 39 with Graves disease. Donor details come from another sample of the same person, matched by shared clones. The specimen was peripheral blood mononuclear cells (PBMCs), collected at new diagnosis, from a patient treated with antithyroid drugs.

The base sequence is TGTGCCAGCAGCTTAGAACGGACAGCGGCCTATGGCTACACCTTC. This encodes CASSLERTAAYGYTF. The chain links TRBV7-8 with TRBJ1-2, with TRBD1 tentatively as D gene (6 bases match). The CDR3 holds 15 amino acids from the cysteine to the phenylalanine. Of the read, only the CDR3 DNA is kept; its 45 bases are in frame from base 1. CDR1 SGHVS and CDR2 FQNEAQ are derived from the germline V gene. Trimming costs V 1 base and J 4 bases, and their ends lie 13 bases apart. Here the CDR3 is joined to the reference TRBV7-8 and TRBJ1-2 genes, and the full variable domain is: GAGVSQSPRYKVAKRGQDVALRCDPISGHVSLFWYQQALGQGPEFLTYFQNEAQLDKSGLPSDRFFAERPEGSVSTLKIQRTQQEDSAVYLCASSLERTAAYGYTFGSGTRLTVV.